Listed here is a single T cell receptor beta chain. How the authors handled the data: The assay estimated nucleated cells by amplifying reference gene primers. This table comes from immunoSEQ multiplex PCR, and its TCRdb copy is limited to in-frame clones, with some not included. The V and J calls and clone size come from that table; D and trimming were worked out from the DNA. Of some 200,000 clones listed, around four fifths were seen once; the top ten hold more than 12%. The sample is drawn from a study of blood T cell repertoires in COVID-19. Whole-study context: Sources were T cells, B-cell-depleted T cells, or PBMCs; the material itself was cDNA or gDNA.

The V gene's germline CDR1 is MRHNA and CDR2 SNTAGT. The CDR3 covers 11 residues. Germline trimming cut 7 bases from V and 6 bases from J; bases unmatched to any gene: 2. Seattle-derived patients entered the study during active infection and were followed longitudinally. The origin of this receptor is a woman between 70 and 85 years old with COVID-19, enrolled during active disease. The specimen was peripheral blood. The chain recombines TRBV6-4 with TRBJ2-5, with 7 bases fitting TRBD2. The chain's CDR3 is CASTGGKTQYF. In DNA, the CDR3 is TGTGCCAGCACCGGGGGGAAGACCCAGTACTTC.